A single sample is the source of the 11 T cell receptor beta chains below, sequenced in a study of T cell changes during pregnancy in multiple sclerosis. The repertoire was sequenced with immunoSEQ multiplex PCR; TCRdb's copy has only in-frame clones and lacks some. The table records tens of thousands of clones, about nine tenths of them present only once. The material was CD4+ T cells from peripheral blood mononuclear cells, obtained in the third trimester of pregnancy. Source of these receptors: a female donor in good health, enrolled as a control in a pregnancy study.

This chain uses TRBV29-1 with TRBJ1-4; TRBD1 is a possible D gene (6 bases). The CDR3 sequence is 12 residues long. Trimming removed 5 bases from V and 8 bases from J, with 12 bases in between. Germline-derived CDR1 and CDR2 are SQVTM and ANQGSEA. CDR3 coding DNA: TGCAGCGTTTATGGGGGCGGCGAAAAACTGTTTTTT. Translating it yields CSVYGGGEKLFF.

CDR3 sequence: CASSLSPGWKSDNQPQHF. The DNA of the CDR3 is TGTGCCAGCAGTTTATCCCCAGGGTGGAAATCGGACAATCAGCCCCAGCATTTT. The chain uses TRBV28 and TRBJ1-5; maybe TRBD1 (5 bases). This CDR3 comprises 18 residues. Per the germline V gene, CDR1 is MDHEN and CDR2 is SYDVKM. V was cut by 1 base and J by 3 bases, with 19 bases left in between.

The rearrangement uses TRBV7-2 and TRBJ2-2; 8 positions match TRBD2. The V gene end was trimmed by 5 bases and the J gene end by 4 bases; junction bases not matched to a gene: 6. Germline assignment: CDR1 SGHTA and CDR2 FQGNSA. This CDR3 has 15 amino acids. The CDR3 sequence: CASSHPGGPTGELFF. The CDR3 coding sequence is TGTGCCAGCAGCCACCCGGGGGGGCCCACCGGGGAGCTGTTTTTT.

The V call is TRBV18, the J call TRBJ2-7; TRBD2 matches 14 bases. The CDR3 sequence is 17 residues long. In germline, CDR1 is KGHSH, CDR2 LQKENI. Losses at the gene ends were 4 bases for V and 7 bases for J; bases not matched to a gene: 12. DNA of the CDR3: TGTGCCAGCTCACTGGCCGGGACTAGCGGGAGTGTGGGTGAGCAGTACTTC. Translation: CASSLAGTSGSVGEQYF.

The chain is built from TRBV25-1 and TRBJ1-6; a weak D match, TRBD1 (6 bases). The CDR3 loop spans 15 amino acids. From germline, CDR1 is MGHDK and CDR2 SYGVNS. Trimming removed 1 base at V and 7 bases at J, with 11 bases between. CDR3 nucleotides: TGTGCCAGCAGTGAATCGGGGGGCCCAAATTCACCCCTCCACTTT. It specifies CASSESGGPNSPLHF.

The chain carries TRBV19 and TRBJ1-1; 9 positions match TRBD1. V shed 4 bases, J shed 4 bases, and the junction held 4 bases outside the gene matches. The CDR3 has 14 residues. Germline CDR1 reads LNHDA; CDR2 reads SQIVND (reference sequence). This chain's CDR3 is CASSTGQGFTEAFF. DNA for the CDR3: TGTGCCAGTAGTACCGGACAGGGGTTCACTGAAGCTTTCTTT.

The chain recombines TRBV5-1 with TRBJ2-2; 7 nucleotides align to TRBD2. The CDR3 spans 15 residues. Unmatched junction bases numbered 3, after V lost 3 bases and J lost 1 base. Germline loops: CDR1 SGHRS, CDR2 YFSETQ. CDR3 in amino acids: CASSSGLENTGELFF. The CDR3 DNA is TGCGCCAGCAGCTCAGGACTAGAGAACACCGGGGAGCTGTTTTTT.

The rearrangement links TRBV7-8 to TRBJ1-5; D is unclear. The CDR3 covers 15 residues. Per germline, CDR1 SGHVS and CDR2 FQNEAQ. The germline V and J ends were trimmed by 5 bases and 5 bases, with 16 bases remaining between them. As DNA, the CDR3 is TGTGCCAGCAGCCCGTATGAGGGTATCGATCAGCCCCAGCATTTT. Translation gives CASSPYEGIDQPQHF.

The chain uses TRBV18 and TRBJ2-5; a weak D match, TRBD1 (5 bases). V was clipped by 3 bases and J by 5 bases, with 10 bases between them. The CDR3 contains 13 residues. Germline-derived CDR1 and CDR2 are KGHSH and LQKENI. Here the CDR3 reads CASSPDSLETQYF. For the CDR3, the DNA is TGTGCCAGCTCACCTGACAGCCTGGAGACCCAGTACTTC.

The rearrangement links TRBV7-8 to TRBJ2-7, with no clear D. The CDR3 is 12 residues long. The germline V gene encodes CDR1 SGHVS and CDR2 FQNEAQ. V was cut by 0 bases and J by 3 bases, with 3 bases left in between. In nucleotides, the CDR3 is TGTGCCAGCAGCTTAGCCTACTACGAGCAGTACTTC. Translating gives CASSLAYYEQYF.

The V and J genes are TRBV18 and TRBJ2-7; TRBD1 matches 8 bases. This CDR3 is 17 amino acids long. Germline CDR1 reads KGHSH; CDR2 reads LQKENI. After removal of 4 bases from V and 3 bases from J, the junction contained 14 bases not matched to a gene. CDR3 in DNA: TGTGCCAGCTCACTTGGACAGGGAAGTATGGCCCTCTACGAGCAGTACTTC. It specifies CASSLGQGSMALYEQYF. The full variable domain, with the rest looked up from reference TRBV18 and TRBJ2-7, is NAGVMQNPRHLVRRRGQEARLRCSPMKGHSHVYWYRQLPEEGLKFMVYLQKENIIDESGMPKERFSAEFPKEGPSILRIQQVVRGDSAAYFCASSLGQGSMALYEQYFGPGTRLTVT.